The TCR beta chain under discussion was sequenced for a study of graft-versus-host responses after intestinal transplantation. To note about this clone: The antigen remains undetermined.

Findings and caveats of the study: There were GvH clones found in recipient marrow, and some of them appeared first in ileum or blood.

The assay was immunoSEQ multiplex PCR, and TCRdb's table has in-frame clones only and misses some. The sample has roughly 40,000 clones, approximately 89% seen once; the top ten hold roughly 7.1%. This material consisted of PBMCs, taken almost 270 days after transplant. The TCR sequence derives from a human patient who received an intestinal transplant, so some T cells may come from the graft donor.

The CDR3 DNA reads TGTGCCAGCAGCATGGGACAGGCGGGGAAGCAGTTCTTC. This sequence encodes CASSMGQAGKQFF. This rearrangement joins TRBV6-6 to TRBJ2-1; 8 bases are shared with TRBD1. Losses at the gene ends were 6 bases for V and 11 bases for J; bases not matched to a gene: 9. The germline V gene encodes CDR1 MNHNY and CDR2 SVGAGI (reference sequence). This CDR3 contains 13 residues.